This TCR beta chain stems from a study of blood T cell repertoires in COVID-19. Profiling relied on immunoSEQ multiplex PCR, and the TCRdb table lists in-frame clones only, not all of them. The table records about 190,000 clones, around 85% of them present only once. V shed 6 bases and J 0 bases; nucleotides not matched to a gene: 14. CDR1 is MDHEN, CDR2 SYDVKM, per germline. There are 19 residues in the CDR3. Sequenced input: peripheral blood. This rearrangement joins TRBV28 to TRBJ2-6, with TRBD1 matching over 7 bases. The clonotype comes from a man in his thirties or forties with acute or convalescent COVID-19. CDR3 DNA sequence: TGTGCCAGCAGGGAGTTGCCGGGACAGTCCCTCTCTGGGGCCAACGTCCTGACTTTC. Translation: CASRELPGQSLSGANVLTF. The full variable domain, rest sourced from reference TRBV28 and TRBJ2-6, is DVKVTQSSRYLVKRTGEKVFLECVQDMDHENMFWYRQDPGLGLRLIYFSYDVKMKEKGDIPEGYSVSREKKERFSLILESASTNQTSMYLCASRELPGQSLSGANVLTFGAGSRLTVL.